A single sample gave rise to the 13 T cell receptor beta chains below, sequenced in a study of T-cell memory formation after mild COVID-19. TCRdb independently ran MiXCR on the 5' RACE reads; one entry per CDR3 protein. The top ten clones hold roughly a fifth of a sample with 350,000 or so distinct CDR3 sequences, 10% to 15% of them seen once. Specimen: PBMCs or a T cell subset sorted from them (not recorded which). The receptors here all came from a young man who had mild COVID-19 (a few samples of this study predate the infection). Cell type and time point are not known.

J is TRBJ2-3 and V is TRBV6-2 or TRBV6-3; no clear D gene. V was shortened by 6 bases and J by 6 bases, with 10 bases between the two germline ends. The CDR3 loop spans 12 amino acids. Germline V gene sequence: CDR1 MNHEY, CDR2 SVGEGT. CDR3 protein: CASRLPGDTQYF. CDR3 DNA sequence: TGTGCCAGCAGATTACCCGGGGATACGCAGTATTTT.

This clonotype was counted ten times or more. This chain uses TRBV7-3 with TRBJ2-1; 10 bases match TRBD2. V was pared by 5 bases and J by 4 bases, with 11 bases of the junction left unmatched. Germline values: CDR1 SGHTA, CDR2 FQGTGA. This CDR3 is 17 amino acids long. CDR3 region: CASSMNPLAGEYNEQFF. The CDR3, as DNA: TGTGCCAGCAGCATGAACCCTCTAGCGGGGGAGTACAATGAGCAGTTCTTC.

This chain uses TRBV7-2 with TRBJ2-4, with 7 positions matching TRBD2. CDR1 SGHTA and CDR2 FQGNSA come from the germline V gene. The CDR3 is made up of 16 amino acids. V lost 3 bases, J lost 9 bases, and 14 bases stayed unmatched. The CDR3, as DNA: TGTGCCAGCAGCTTCATGTTCGGGAGGCGACGGCTCATTCAGTACTTC. Its translation is CASSFMFGRRRLIQYF.

The chain has TRBV6-5 and TRBJ2-1, with D perhaps TRBD1 (6 bases). Looked up from germline, CDR1 is MNHEY and CDR2 is SVGAGI. CDR3 length: 14 amino acids. V was pared by 4 bases and J by 2 bases, with 9 bases between. CDR3 amino acids: CASSSGTTYNEQFF. CDR3 DNA: TGTGCCAGCAGTTCCGGGACAACCTACAATGAGCAGTTCTTC.

This clonotype has more than one count but fewer than ten. This rearrangement joins TRBV6-1 to TRBJ2-3; no definite D call. Trimming took 3 bases from V and 6 from J, leaving 4 bases between them. The CDR3 is 11 residues long. Germline V gene sequence: CDR1 MNHNS, CDR2 SASEGT. The CDR3 reads CASSDPDTQYF. The CDR3 DNA sequence: TGTGCCAGCAGTGACCCGGATACGCAGTATTTT.

CDR3 sequence reads: CSARPLQRGRSNEQFF. DNA for the CDR3: TGCAGTGCTAGGCCCCTTCAGCGGGGCCGAAGCAATGAGCAGTTCTTC. The V call is TRBV20-1, the J call TRBJ2-1; 7 bases are shared with TRBD2. The CDR3 covers 16 residues. The germline gives CDR1 DFQATT, CDR2 SNEGSKA (reference sequence). Trimming took 3 bases from V and 6 from J; bases not matched to a gene: 14.

The chain uses TRBV9 and TRBJ2-5; maybe TRBD1 (5 bases). This CDR3 spans 14 amino acids. Trimming left V 0 bases short and J 5 bases short, with 11 bases between. In germline, CDR1 is SGDLS, CDR2 YYNGEE. The CDR3 nucleotides read TGTGCCAGCAGCGTAGGTCAGGGTGTGGAGACCCAGTACTTC. It translates to CASSVGQGVETQYF.

This clonotype was recorded a few times. V usage is TRBV6-2 or TRBV6-3 and J usage is TRBJ2-2; TRBD1 aligns across 8 bases. The CDR3 covers 15 residues. V gave up 5 bases and J gave up 3 bases; unmatched junction bases: 5. Germline CDR1 reads MNHEY; CDR2 reads SVGEGT. CDR3 nucleotide sequence: TGTGCCAGCAGTCCGGACAGGGACGACACCGGGGAGCTGTTTTTT. Its protein is CASSPDRDDTGELFF.

This clonotype was recorded a few times. J is TRBJ1-4 and V is TRBV9; no definite D call. V was trimmed by 4 bases and J by 0 bases, leaving 10 bases between them. CDR1 is SGDLS, CDR2 YYNGEE, per germline. There are 15 residues in the CDR3. The CDR3 DNA sequence: TGTGCCAGCAGCCCCCACCCTGCAACTAATGAAAAACTGTTTTTT. Translated: CASSPHPATNEKLFF. Using reference TRBV9 and TRBJ1-4 for the parts outside the CDR3, the full variable domain is DSGVTQTPKHLITATGQRVTLRCSPRSGDLSVYWYQQSLDQGLQFLIQYYNGEERAKGNILERFSAQQFPDLHSELNLSSLELGDSALYFCASSPHPATNEKLFFGSGTQLSVL.

This clonotype has a count of ten or more. The rearrangement joins TRBV20-1 to TRBJ2-7; 9 bases match TRBD2. Germline CDR1 is DFQATT and CDR2 is SNEGSKA (reference sequence). J lost 5 bases, V lost 6 bases, and 11 bases had no gene match. This CDR3 comprises 14 residues. The DNA for the CDR3 is TGCAGTGCCAAAGCGGGGGGAGGGGCCCACGAGCAGTACGTC. Protein: CSAKAGGGAHEQYV.

The chain employs TRBV3-1 and TRBJ2-3, with D perhaps matching TRBD1 or TRBD2 (6 bases each). The CDR3 sequence is 15 residues long. Germline CDR1 reads LGHDT; CDR2 reads YNNKEL (reference sequence). V lost 5 bases, J lost 3 bases, and 15 bases lay in between. This CDR3 reads CASSKFRGPTDTQYF. The CDR3 DNA reads TGTGCCAGCAGCAAGTTCCGGGGGCCGACAGATACGCAGTATTTT.

This clonotype has just a few counts. This chain joins TRBV2 and TRBJ2-7; D is unresolved. Germline CDR1 and CDR2: SNHLY and FYNNEI. V lost 1 base to trimming and J lost 1 base, with 8 bases between them. This CDR3 contains 14 residues. The CDR3 loop reads CASSEDAGSYEQYV. In nucleotides, the CDR3 is TGTGCCAGCAGTGAAGATGCAGGATCCTACGAGCAGTACGTC.

The rearrangement uses TRBV12-3 or TRBV12-4 and TRBJ1-6; 7 bases are a match to TRBD1. The CDR3 contains 16 residues. J gave up 9 bases and V 3 bases, and 11 bases lay outside the gene matches. In DNA, the CDR3 is TGTGCCAGCAGTTTTAGTCCAGGGGGACGAGGTTCACCCCTCCACTTT. This gives the protein CASSFSPGGRGSPLHF.